Presented here are 32 T cell receptor beta chains from one specimen sequenced in a study of CD8 T cells in ankylosing spondylitis. One entry per CDR3 protein results from TCRdb running MiXCR on the 5' RACE reads. The sample includes about 340,000 distinct CDR3 sequences, under 15% seen only once; the top ten take about 1%. Sequencing was performed on blood, either unsorted or a sorted T cell fraction (not recorded which). Receptor source: a male donor with ankylosing spondylitis or in good health (not recorded which).

This clonotype was picked up a small number of times. The chain carries TRBV5-1 and TRBJ2-7, with D possibly being TRBD1 (6 bases). Deletions cut 5 bases from V and 2 bases from J, with 11 bases between. This CDR3 has 13 amino acids. Germline V lookup: CDR1 SGHRS, CDR2 YFSETQ. The CDR3 DNA is TGCGCCAGCAGACGGACAGTTGCCTACGAGCAGTACTTC. This gives the protein CASRRTVAYEQYF.

This clonotype showed up just a few times. The CDR3 sequence is CSALVGQRGGLEQFF. Written as DNA, the CDR3 is TGCAGTGCTTTAGTAGGCCAGCGGGGGGGCCTAGAGCAGTTCTTC. The V and J genes are TRBV20-1 and TRBJ2-1; 10 bases are a match to TRBD2. Germline V lookup: CDR1 DFQATT, CDR2 SNEGSKA (reference sequence). The CDR3 contains 15 residues. V lost 5 bases, J lost 10 bases, and 14 bases stayed unmatched.

Ten or more counts support this clonotype. The V gene is TRBV25-1, the J gene TRBJ1-2, with 7 positions matching TRBD1. The V gene end was trimmed by 5 bases and the J gene end by 7 bases; junction bases not matched to a gene: 1. The CDR3 runs to 11 residues. Germline CDR1 and CDR2: MGHDK and SYGVNS. CDR3: CASSYRGGYTF. For the CDR3, the DNA is TGTGCCAGCAGTTACAGGGGTGGCTACACCTTC.

This chain connects TRBV27 to TRBJ1-1, with 10 bases identical to TRBD1. This CDR3 has 15 amino acids. Looked up from germline, CDR1 is MNHEY and CDR2 is SMNVEV (reference sequence). J was trimmed by 1 base and V by 10 bases; bases with no gene match: 9. The CDR3 reads CATSVWTGGNTEAFF. In DNA form, the CDR3 reads TGTGCCACCTCGGTTTGGACAGGGGGGAACACTGAAGCTTTCTTT.

This chain links TRBV5-6 with TRBJ1-5; D is uncertain. The CDR3 has 13 amino acids. Per the germline V gene, CDR1 is SGHDT and CDR2 is YYEEEE. V gave up 4 bases and J gave up 4 bases, with 9 bases separating them. The CDR3 sequence is CASSGGVNQPQHF. Here the CDR3 DNA reads TGTGCCAGCAGCGGCGGGGTAAATCAGCCCCAGCATTTT.

CDR3 in DNA: TGTGCCAACCACCCCCCAGCCTCCGATACAGGGAATGAGCAGTTCTTC. Protein: CANHPPASDTGNEQFF. J is TRBJ2-1 and V is TRBV25-1; maybe TRBD1 (6 bases). The CDR3 runs 16 residues. Germline values: CDR1 MGHDK, CDR2 SYGVNS. Trimming stripped 10 bases from V and 7 bases from J, with 26 bases between.

The chain couples TRBV6-1 to TRBJ2-3; 8 nucleotides align to TRBD1. The CDR3 runs 15 residues. Trimming removed 9 bases from V and 1 base from J; junction bases left unmatched: 9. Germline lookup yields CDR1 MNHNS and CDR2 SASEGT. The DNA for the CDR3 is TGTGCCAGTAACTCCGGGACAGGTCGCACAGATACGCAGTATTTT. This gives the protein CASNSGTGRTDTQYF.

In this sample, this clonotype turned up a few times. The rearrangement links TRBV20-1 to TRBJ1-4; D remains ambiguous. Germline values: CDR1 DFQATT, CDR2 SNEGSKA (reference sequence). Deletions cut 5 bases from V and 0 bases from J, with 10 bases between. The CDR3 is 14 amino acids. The CDR3 DNA is TGCAGTGCTGCAGTAGGGCCAACTAATGAAAAACTGTTTTTT. This translates into CSAAVGPTNEKLFF.

This clonotype was seen ten or more times. V gene TRBV20-1 combines with J gene TRBJ2-3; 7 bases line up with TRBD2. Germline V CDR1 and CDR2: DFQATT, SNEGSKA (reference sequence). The length of the CDR3 is 16 residues. The V segment lost 6 bases and the J segment 4 bases; nucleotides outside the gene matches: 16. The chain's CDR3 is CSARPLRGRSADTQYF. The DNA of the CDR3 is TGCAGTGCCAGACCCCTCCGCGGGAGATCCGCAGATACGCAGTATTTT.

The V call is TRBV11-2, the J call TRBJ2-7, with 8 bases identical to TRBD1. Germline lookup yields CDR1 SGHAT and CDR2 FQNNGV. The CDR3 length is 15 residues. With 3 bases clipped from V and 2 bases from J, the junction kept 6 bases outside the gene matches. Written as DNA, the CDR3 is TGTGCCAGCAGCTTGGGGAGGACAGGGCCCTACGAGCAGTACTTC. Its protein product is CASSLGRTGPYEQYF.

The chain combines TRBV29-1 with TRBJ2-1; unclear D gene. This CDR3 is 13 amino acids long. Trimming removed 7 bases at V and 5 bases at J, with 15 bases between. Germline CDR1 SQVTM, CDR2 ANQGSEA. For the CDR3, the DNA is TGCAGCGCCAAACCACGGGTCCACAATGAGCAGTTCTTC. It encodes CSAKPRVHNEQFF.

This clonotype was found a few times. V gene TRBV4-1 combines with J gene TRBJ1-5; D remains unclear. This CDR3 has 15 amino acids. CDR1 and CDR2 from the germline V gene are MGHRA and YSYEKL. The V gene lost 0 bases and the J gene lost 5 bases, with 11 bases spanning the gap. The CDR3 loop reads CASSQEMLDDQPQHF. Here the CDR3 DNA reads TGCGCCAGCAGCCAAGAGATGCTAGATGATCAGCCCCAGCATTTT.

This clonotype has only a few counts. This chain uses TRBV5-1 with TRBJ1-1; D possibly corresponds to TRBD1 (6 bases). From germline, CDR1 is SGHRS and CDR2 YFSETQ. Deletions cut 4 bases from V and 4 bases from J, with 14 bases between. The CDR3 runs 14 residues. The CDR3 sequence: CASSVQGLLTEAFF. The CDR3 DNA follows: TGCGCCAGCAGCGTCCAGGGGCTTCTCACTGAAGCTTTCTTT.

This chain connects TRBV20-1 to TRBJ2-3, with 9 nucleotides matching TRBD2. The CDR3 totals 16 residues. V dropped 6 bases and J dropped 6; count of bases not matched to a gene: 16. Germline V gene data show CDR1 as DFQATT and CDR2 as SNEGSKA (reference sequence). In nucleotides, the CDR3 is TGCAGTGCAAGGGGTGTCGCGGGAGGGAGGGAGGATACGCAGTATTTT. Protein sequence: CSARGVAGGREDTQYF.

The sample holds many counts of this clonotype. The J gene is TRBJ2-7, the V gene TRBV12-3 or TRBV12-4; D unclear. V lost 6 bases and J 0 bases, leaving 6 bases between the germline ends. The CDR3 has 12 residues. CDR3 coding DNA: TGTGCCAGCAGCCCCCACTCCTACGAGCAGTACTTC. Translating it yields CASSPHSYEQYF.

In this sample, this clonotype turned up a few times. CDR3 region: CASTGTERTGELFF. CDR3 DNA sequence: TGTGCCAGCACCGGGACAGAAAGAACCGGGGAGCTGTTTTTT. The V call is TRBV7-8, the J call TRBJ2-2; 7 nucleotides match TRBD1. The germline gives CDR1 SGHVS, CDR2 FQNEAQ. The V and J ends lost 7 bases and 5 bases, in that order; junction bases with no gene match: 7. The CDR3 contains 14 residues.

The chain uses TRBV12-3 or TRBV12-4 and TRBJ2-7; the D gene is possibly TRBD1 (5 bases). The CDR3 sequence is 13 residues long. V was clipped by 6 bases and J by 0 bases, with 9 bases between them. CDR3 sequence: CASRQGTSYEQYF. The DNA for the CDR3 is TGTGCCAGCAGGCAGGGTACCTCCTACGAGCAGTACTTC.

This chain links TRBV20-1 with TRBJ2-7; 8 bases map to TRBD2. The CDR3 covers 17 residues. J gave up 4 bases and V 3 bases, and 17 bases lay outside the gene matches. Germline CDR1 reads DFQATT; CDR2 reads SNEGSKA (reference sequence). CDR3 bases: TGCAGTGCTAGGACAGAGGTCGGTAGCGGGGAGTCATACGAGCAGTACTTC. Amino acids: CSARTEVGSGESYEQYF.

V is TRBV6-5 and J is TRBJ2-1, with 9 positions matching TRBD1. The CDR3 loop spans 13 amino acids. V gave up 9 bases and J gave up 9 bases; unmatched junction bases: 9. Germline V gene lookup returns CDR1 MNHEY and CDR2 SVGAGI. The CDR3 sequence is CASRQGGGVEQFF. The CDR3 nucleotides read TGTGCCAGTAGACAGGGGGGAGGAGTTGAGCAGTTCTTC.

The chain links TRBV30 to TRBJ2-2, with 7 bases matching TRBD2. This CDR3 has 14 residues. CDR1 GTSNPN and CDR2 SVGIG come from the germline V gene (reference sequence). Trimming took 0 bases from V and 7 from J; bases not matched to a gene: 5. CDR3 in amino acids: CAWSVKLAIGELFF. CDR3 in DNA: TGTGCCTGGAGTGTAAAACTAGCGATCGGGGAGCTGTTTTTT. The full variable domain, in which reference TRBV30 and TRBJ2-2 provide the parts outside the CDR3, is SQTIHQWPATLVQPVGSPLSLECTVEGTSNPNLYWYRQAAGRGLQLLFYSVGIGQISSEVPQNLSASRPQDRQFILSSKKLLLSDSGFYLCAWSVKLAIGELFFGEGSRLTVL.

The CDR3 spells CASRLDSFQETQYF. The CDR3 DNA follows: TGTGCCAGCAGGCTTGACAGCTTCCAAGAGACCCAGTACTTC. This chain links TRBV2 with TRBJ2-5, with D possibly matching TRBD1 (5 bases). The germline V gene has CDR1 SNHLY and CDR2 FYNNEI. V was trimmed by 6 bases and J by 1 base, leaving 12 bases between them. This CDR3 contains 14 residues.

This clonotype was detected a few times. CDR3 bases: TGTGCCAGCAGGCCAGGGGGGGGGCGCGTGGAGACCCAGTACTTC. Its protein product is CASRPGGGRVETQYF. The rearrangement links TRBV2 to TRBJ2-5; the D call may be TRBD1 or TRBD2 (7 bases each). The germline gives CDR1 SNHLY, CDR2 FYNNEI. The V and J ends lost 6 bases and 5 bases respectively, with 19 bases between them. This CDR3 is 15 amino acids long. Looking up the rest from reference TRBV2 and TRBJ2-5 gives the full variable domain: EPEVTQTPSHQVTQMGQEVILRCVPISNHLYFYWYRQILGQKVEFLVSFYNNEISEKSEIFDDQFSVERPDGSNFTLKIRSTKLEDSAMYFCASRPGGGRVETQYFGPGTRLLVL.

The rearrangement links TRBV7-9 to TRBJ1-2; D not resolved. Germline V gene sequence: CDR1 SEHNR, CDR2 FQNEAQ (reference sequence). Deletions cut 1 base from V and 2 bases from J, with 5 bases between. The CDR3 sequence is 13 residues long. The CDR3 protein is CASSLEYNYGYTF. The CDR3 DNA reads as TGTGCCAGCAGCTTAGAGTACAACTATGGCTACACCTTC.

The V and J genes are TRBV10-1 and TRBJ2-5; 8 positions match TRBD2. Germline values: CDR1 WNHNN, CDR2 SYGVQD (reference sequence). This CDR3 spans 15 amino acids. With V trimmed by 4 bases and J by 5 bases, 9 bases remained unmatched. CDR3 loop: CASSGSGGTGETQYF. The CDR3 DNA is TGCGCCAGCAGTGGCTCGGGGGGGACCGGGGAGACCCAGTACTTC.

The table lists this clonotype with a few counts. The chain links TRBV11-2 to TRBJ2-2; D gene ambiguous. There are 17 residues in the CDR3. V dropped 5 bases and J dropped 0 bases, with 16 bases sitting between them. Germline V gene lookup returns CDR1 SGHAT and CDR2 FQNNGV. CDR3 residues: CASSPLGVVTNTGELFF. DNA of the CDR3: TGTGCCAGCAGCCCACTTGGAGTCGTCACGAACACCGGGGAGCTGTTTTTT.

The V call is TRBV7-2, the J call TRBJ2-7; unclear D gene. Between the trimmed V and J ends, which lost 2 bases and 0 bases, there was a span of 8 bases. This CDR3 spans 14 amino acids. CDR1 and CDR2 from the germline V gene are SGHTA and FQGNSA. The CDR3 bases are TGTGCCAGCAGCTTATCGCCGTACTCCTACGAGCAGTACTTC. This sequence encodes CASSLSPYSYEQYF. Full variable domain (missing parts from reference TRBV7-2 and TRBJ2-7): GAGVSQSPSNKVTEKGKDVELRCDPISGHTALYWYRQSLGQGLEFLIYFQGNSAPDKSGLPSDRFSAERTGGSVSTLTIQRTQQEDSAVYLCASSLSPYSYEQYFGPGTRLTVT.

Only a few counts were recorded for this clonotype. V and J are TRBV12-3 or TRBV12-4 and TRBJ2-7; TRBD1 is a possible D gene (6 bases). The V and J ends lost 6 bases and 2 bases respectively, with 17 bases between them. The CDR3 spans 15 residues. Here the CDR3 DNA reads TGTGCCAGCAGCCCGGGCAGGGGTGTAACCTACGAGCAGTACTTC. Translation gives CASSPGRGVTYEQYF.

This clonotype was detected ten times or more. The V call is TRBV5-5, the J call TRBJ1-2; TRBD1 matches at 9 bases. The J segment lost 6 bases and the V segment lost 4 bases, leaving 7 bases of the junction unmatched. This CDR3 contains 14 residues. The V gene's germline CDR1 is SGHKS and CDR2 YYEKEE (reference sequence). The CDR3 DNA is TGTGCCAGCAGCCCCTCCCGGACAGGGGATGGCTACACCTTC. Translation gives CASSPSRTGDGYTF. The full variable domain, with the rest looked up from reference TRBV5-5 and TRBJ1-2, is DAGVTQSPTHLIKTRGQQVTLRCSPISGHKSVSWYQQVLGQGPQFIFQYYEKEERGRGNFPDRFSARQFPNYSSELNVNALLLGDSALYLCASSPSRTGDGYTFGSGTRLTVV.

The chain uses TRBV6-5 and TRBJ2-3; TRBD2 matches at 8 bases. This CDR3 contains 14 residues. With 4 bases clipped from V and 4 bases from J, the junction kept 4 bases outside the gene matches. Germline assignment: CDR1 MNHEY and CDR2 SVGAGI. This chain's CDR3 is CASSSGLVPDTQYF. CDR3 in DNA: TGTGCCAGCAGTTCGGGACTAGTACCAGATACGCAGTATTTT.

V and J are TRBV7-9 and TRBJ2-7; D possibly corresponds to TRBD1 (5 bases). CDR1 is SEHNR, CDR2 FQNEAQ, per germline (reference sequence). Trimming left V 5 bases short and J 0 bases short, with 20 bases between. The CDR3 is 17 residues long. The CDR3 DNA reads as TGTGCCAGCAGCCACCGTTCAGGGCACCTCAGCTCCTACGAGCAGTACTTC. As protein: CASSHRSGHLSSYEQYF.

In this sample, this clonotype turned up many times. The J gene is TRBJ1-1, the V gene TRBV3-1, with D possibly matching TRBD1 (5 bases). The CDR3 runs 12 residues. V was clipped by 4 bases and J by 10 bases, with 13 bases between them. Germline CDR1 and CDR2: LGHDT and YNNKEL (reference sequence). The CDR3 coding sequence is TGTGCCAGCAGCCGGGACCTCACCCCAGCTTTCTTT. It translates to CASSRDLTPAFF.

The table lists this clonotype with a few counts. CDR3 sequence (DNA): TGCAGTGCTAGGCGGTTCGGCAGCCCACTTTCCTACAATGAGCAGTTCTTC. Protein product: CSARRFGSPLSYNEQFF. The chain uses TRBV20-1 and TRBJ2-1; D is uncertain. Germline values: CDR1 DFQATT, CDR2 SNEGSKA (reference sequence). Trimming pared 3 bases from V and 1 base from J, leaving 19 bases between. The CDR3 runs 17 residues.